Listed below are T cell receptor beta chains from one sample, sequenced in a study of cytotoxic CD8 clonotypes in ibrutinib-treated CLL. Produced via immunoSEQ multiplex PCR; TCRdb's table is partial and in-frame only. The table records over 120,000 clones, more than 75% of them present only once. This specimen was PBMCs, taken after 36 months of ibrutinib treatment. The source of these receptors is a human donor with chronic lymphocytic leukemia. CDR3s include the opening cysteine and the closing phenylalanine or tryptophan. The D gene is left open where the match is weak. Clone size appears in some rows only: once, few, many, or a class for an expanded clone.

clone size: few
V gene: TRBV18
J gene: TRBJ1-1
D gene: .
CDR3 protein: CASSQPGTEAFF
CDR3 DNA: TGTGCCAGCTCCCAACCCGGCACTGAAGCTTTCTTT

clone size: .
V gene: TRBV2
J gene: TRBJ2-5
D gene: .
CDR3 protein: CASKSALRETQYF
CDR3 DNA: TGTGCCAGCAAGTCGGCACTAAGAGAGACCCAGTACTTC

clone size: .
V gene: TRBV5-3
J gene: TRBJ2-1
D gene: TRBD1
CDR3 protein: CARSRTGDTLYNEQFF
CDR3 DNA: TGTGCCAGAAGCCGGACAGGGGATACCTTATACAATGAGCAGTTCTTC

clone size: .
V gene: TRBV10-3
J gene: TRBJ1-3
D gene: .
CDR3 protein: CAISEGPNSGNTIYF
CDR3 DNA: TGTGCCATCAGTGAGGGACCGAACTCTGGAAACACCATATATTTT

clone size: .
V gene: TRBV27
J gene: TRBJ1-2
D gene: .
CDR3 protein: CASSLAGDNYGYTF
CDR3 DNA: TGTGCCAGCAGTTTGGCAGGGGATAACTATGGCTACACCTTC

clone size: once
V gene: TRBV2
J gene: TRBJ1-1
D gene: .
CDR3 protein: CASSEQGGVTEAFF
CDR3 DNA: TGTGCCAGCAGTGAACAGGGAGGGGTCACTGAAGCTTTCTTT

clone size: few
V gene: TRBV19
J gene: TRBJ1-1
D gene: .
CDR3 protein: CASSPLQGANTEAFF
CDR3 DNA: TGTGCCAGTAGCCCGCTACAGGGAGCGAACACTGAAGCTTTCTTT

clone size: .
V gene: TRBV6-5
J gene: TRBJ2-7
D gene: TRBD2
CDR3 protein: CASSSGLAMYEQYF
CDR3 DNA: TGTGCCAGCAGTTCCGGACTAGCGATGTACGAGCAGTACTTC

clone size: .
V gene: TRBV5-1
J gene: TRBJ2-5
D gene: TRBD2
CDR3 protein: CASSLGPSRGAAETQYF
CDR3 DNA: TGCGCCAGCAGCTTGGGGCCGTCGCGGGGGGCGGCAGAGACCCAGTACTTC

clone size: once
V gene: TRBV5-4
J gene: TRBJ2-7
D gene: .
CDR3 protein: CASSSWPGEPYEQYF
CDR3 DNA: TGTGCCAGCAGTTCCTGGCCAGGGGAGCCCTACGAGCAGTACTTC

clone size: .
V gene: TRBV2
J gene: TRBJ2-1
D gene: .
CDR3 protein: CASTSGWANEQFF
CDR3 DNA: TGTGCCAGCACCTCCGGCTGGGCAAATGAGCAGTTCTTC

clone size: .
V gene: TRBV11-3
J gene: TRBJ2-7
D gene: .
CDR3 protein: CASSARGRFYEQYF
CDR3 DNA: TGTGCCAGCAGCGCCAGGGGGAGGTTTTACGAGCAGTACTTC

clone size: .
V gene: TRBV5-6
J gene: TRBJ2-7
D gene: .
CDR3 protein: CASSLSDGVFYSYEQYF
CDR3 DNA: TGTGCCAGCAGCCTCTCTGACGGTGTCTTTTACTCCTACGAGCAGTACTTC

clone size: .
V gene: TRBV19
J gene: TRBJ1-1
D gene: TRBD1
CDR3 protein: CASTPTGTNTEAFF
CDR3 DNA: TGTGCCAGTACCCCGACAGGGACGAACACTGAAGCTTTCTTT

clone size: .
V gene: TRBV11-2
J gene: TRBJ1-2
D gene: .
CDR3 protein: CASSLDALSVQADANYGYTF
CDR3 DNA: TGTGCCAGCAGCTTAGATGCTTTAAGTGTACAGGCCGACGCTAACTATGGCTACACCTTC

clone size: once
V gene: TRBV4-1
J gene: TRBJ2-1
D gene: .
CDR3 protein: CASNRKAGTYNEQFF
CDR3 DNA: TGCGCCAGCAACCGAAAGGCGGGGACTTACAATGAGCAGTTCTTC

clone size: .
V gene: TRBV19
J gene: TRBJ2-7
D gene: TRBD2
CDR3 protein: CASSKTSGSRSGLEQYF
CDR3 DNA: TGTGCCAGTAGTAAGACTAGCGGGAGTAGGTCCGGGCTCGAGCAGTACTTC

clone size: once
V gene: TRBV9
J gene: TRBJ2-7
D gene: TRBD1
CDR3 protein: CASSGSDRGHNEQYF
CDR3 DNA: TGTGCCAGCAGCGGATCCGACAGGGGGCACAACGAGCAGTACTTC

clone size: .
V gene: TRBV28
J gene: TRBJ2-7
D gene: .
CDR3 protein: CASRKAGPSYEQYF
CDR3 DNA: TGTGCCAGCAGGAAGGCAGGGCCCTCCTACGAGCAGTACTTC

clone size: .
V gene: TRBV5-6
J gene: TRBJ2-5
D gene: .
CDR3 protein: CASSFLETQYF
CDR3 DNA: TGTGCCAGCAGCTTTTTGGAGACCCAGTACTTC

clone size: .
V gene: TRBV6-1
J gene: TRBJ1-1
D gene: .
CDR3 protein: CASSDSGGDTEAFF
CDR3 DNA: TGTGCCAGCAGCGACTCTGGGGGGGACACTGAAGCTTTCTTT

clone size: .
V gene: TRBV5-1
J gene: TRBJ1-3
D gene: .
CDR3 protein: CASSLGDILTGNTIYF
CDR3 DNA: TGCGCCAGCAGCTTGGGCGACATCCTAACTGGAAACACCATATATTTT

clone size: .
V gene: TRBV5-1
J gene: TRBJ2-2
D gene: .
CDR3 protein: CASRSHPGTSTGELFF
CDR3 DNA: TGCGCCAGCAGGTCTCACCCGGGGACATCCACCGGGGAGCTGTTTTTT